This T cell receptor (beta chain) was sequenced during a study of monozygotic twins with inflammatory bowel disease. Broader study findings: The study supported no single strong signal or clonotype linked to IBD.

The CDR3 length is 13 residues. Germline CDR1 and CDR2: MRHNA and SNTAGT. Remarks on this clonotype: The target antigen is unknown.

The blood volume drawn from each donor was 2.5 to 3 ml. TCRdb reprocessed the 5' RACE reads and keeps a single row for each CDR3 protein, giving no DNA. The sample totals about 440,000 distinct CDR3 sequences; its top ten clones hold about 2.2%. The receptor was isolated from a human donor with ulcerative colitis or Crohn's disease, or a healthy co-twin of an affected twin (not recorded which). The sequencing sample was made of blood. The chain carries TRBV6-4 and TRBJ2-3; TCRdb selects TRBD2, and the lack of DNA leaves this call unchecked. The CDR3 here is CASSDRAGDTQYF.